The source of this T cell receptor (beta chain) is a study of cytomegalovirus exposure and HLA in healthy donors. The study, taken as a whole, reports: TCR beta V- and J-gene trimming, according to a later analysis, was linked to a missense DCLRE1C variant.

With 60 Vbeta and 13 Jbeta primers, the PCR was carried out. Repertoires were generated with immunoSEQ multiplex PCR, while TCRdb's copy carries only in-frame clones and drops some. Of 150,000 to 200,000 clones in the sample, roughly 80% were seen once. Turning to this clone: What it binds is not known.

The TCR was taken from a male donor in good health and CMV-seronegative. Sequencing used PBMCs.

In DNA form, the CDR3 reads TGTGCCAGCGGACAGAAAAGCACAGATACGCAGTATTTT. This encodes CASGQKSTDTQYF. The gene calls are TRBV6-6 and TRBJ2-3; TRBD1 might be the D (6 bases). The CDR3 length is 13 residues. Germline assignment: CDR1 MNHNY and CDR2 SVGAGI (reference sequence). Between the trimmed V and J ends, which lost 8 bases and 0 bases, there was a span of 9 bases.